This record concerns one TCR beta chain sequence. Its antigen remains unknown. CDR3 length: 12 residues. V lost 5 bases and J lost 2, with 6 bases in between. Per germline, CDR1 MNHEY and CDR2 SVGEGT. Clones were read by immunoSEQ multiplex PCR, and TCRdb kept only the in-frame ones, dropping some. The profile covers just over 60,000 clones, with about 74% appearing a single time and roughly an eighth taken by the ten largest. The sample originates from a study of T cell responses to AZD1222 COVID-19 vaccine. Study findings and constraints: Across the whole spike, CD4 TCRs peaked at regions 160-218 and 743-854. Recipients of two AZD1222 doses showed rising Spike-specific TCR breadth and depth.

The sequencing used peripheral blood, collected on day 0 of AZD1222 vaccination. The chain links TRBV6-2 or TRBV6-3 to TRBJ1-1; D is ambiguous. The TCR comes from an adult in good health. The CDR3 sequence is CASSTVNTEAFF. CDR3 nucleotides: TGTGCCAGCAGTACCGTTAACACTGAAGCTTTCTTT.